The 17 T cell receptor beta chains given below trace back to one sample, sequenced in a study of shared clonotypes between healthy human individuals. Profiling relied on immunoSEQ multiplex PCR, and the TCRdb table lists in-frame clones only, not all of them. The sample records about 980,000 clones, about three quarters being singletons. The material sequenced was memory CD4+ T cells sorted from blood. Subset defined: CD45RA-negative fraction. The receptors here all came from a man between 18 and 29 years old in good health.

The chain combines TRBV7-2 with TRBJ1-5; the D gene is possibly TRBD1 (6 bases). The CDR3 sequence is 15 residues long. V dropped 4 bases and J dropped 4 bases, with 14 bases sitting between them. CDR1 and CDR2 from the germline V gene are SGHTA and FQGNSA. CDR3 in amino acids: CASSSEQGLNQPQHF. The CDR3, as DNA: TGTGCCAGCAGCTCGGAACAGGGCTTAAATCAGCCCCAGCATTTT.

The chain joins TRBV6-5 to TRBJ2-7; 9 bases align to TRBD2. V shed 6 bases, J shed 1 base, and the junction held 7 bases outside the gene matches. The CDR3 sequence is 15 residues long. The germline gives CDR1 MNHEY, CDR2 SVGAGI. CDR3 sequence (DNA): TGTGCCAGCAGCTCAAGCGGGAGGCGGTCCTACGAGCAGTACTTC. This encodes CASSSSGRRSYEQYF.

This chain joins TRBV30 and TRBJ1-2; D call uncertain. The CDR3 extends over 14 amino acids. The germline gives CDR1 GTSNPN, CDR2 SVGIG (reference sequence). Trimming removed 4 bases at V and 2 bases at J, with 14 bases between. The CDR3 DNA sequence: TGTGCCTGGACTCCGCCCGGTCGCAACTATGGCTACACCTTC. Translating gives CAWTPPGRNYGYTF.

The chain recombines TRBV5-8 with TRBJ1-1, with D possibly TRBD1 on 5 matching bases. The V and J ends lost 2 bases and 5 bases respectively, with 16 bases between them. Germline loops: CDR1 SGHTS, CDR2 YDEGEE. This CDR3 has 15 residues. The CDR3 DNA reads as TGTGCCAGCAGCTTTTTTGGGGCACGACGGACTGAAGCTTTCTTT. Translated, it gives CASSFFGARRTEAFF.

J is TRBJ2-2 and V is TRBV30; 7 bases agree with TRBD1. J was trimmed by 6 bases and V by 2 bases; bases with no gene match: 3. There are 13 residues in the CDR3. Looked up from germline, CDR1 is GTSNPN and CDR2 is SVGIG (reference sequence). CDR3 nucleotides: TGTGCCTGGAGTAACACAGGGGCCGGGGAGCTGTTTTTT. It yields the protein CAWSNTGAGELFF.

This chain links TRBV9 with TRBJ2-3; D ambiguous. CDR1 SGDLS and CDR2 YYNGEE come from the germline V gene. The V end lost 1 base, the J end lost 5 bases, and 5 bases lay between the germline ends. The CDR3 has 12 amino acids. The CDR3 DNA reads TGTGCCAGCAGCGTATCTGGAGATACGCAGTATTTT. Protein sequence: CASSVSGDTQYF. Looking up the rest from reference TRBV9 and TRBJ2-3 gives the full variable domain: DSGVTQTPKHLITATGQRVTLRCSPRSGDLSVYWYQQSLDQGLQFLIQYYNGEERAKGNILERFSAQQFPDLHSELNLSSLELGDSALYFCASSVSGDTQYFGPGTRLTVL.

The chain is built from TRBV18 and TRBJ2-7; no clear D gene. Trimming took off 6 bases at V and 0 bases at J, with 15 bases between the two ends. CDR3 length: 15 residues. Germline V gives CDR1 KGHSH, CDR2 LQKENI. CDR3 protein: CASSQGRKSSYEQYF. The CDR3 nucleotides are TGTGCCAGCTCCCAAGGCCGGAAGAGCTCCTACGAGCAGTACTTC.

V and J are TRBV28 and TRBJ1-4, with a tentative D call TRBD1 (6 bases). Germline V gene data show CDR1 as MDHEN and CDR2 as SYDVKM. V was trimmed by 8 bases and J by 3 bases, leaving 13 bases between them. This CDR3 has 14 residues. The CDR3 spells CASYQDSSNEKLFF. DNA for the CDR3: TGTGCCAGCTACCAGGACAGCTCTAATGAAAAACTGTTTTTT.

V and J are TRBV19 and TRBJ2-5, with 7 bases aligning to TRBD1. CDR1 and CDR2 (germline): LNHDA, SQIVND (reference sequence). V was pared by 7 bases and J by 2 bases, with 4 bases of the junction left unmatched. The CDR3 length is 13 residues. CDR3 amino acids: CASKRGPQETQYF. The DNA for the CDR3 is TGTGCCAGTAAGAGGGGGCCACAAGAGACCCAGTACTTC. Complete variable domain (other parts from reference TRBV19 and TRBJ2-5): DGGITQSPKYLFRKEGQNVTLSCEQNLNHDAMYWYRQDPGQGLRLIYYSQIVNDFQKGDIAEGYSVSREKKESFPLTVTSAQKNPTAFYLCASKRGPQETQYFGPGTRLLVL.

This clone came up once. The chain carries TRBV6-5 and TRBJ1-2; TRBD1 matches at 7 bases. This CDR3 has 13 residues. V shed 5 bases and J 5 bases; nucleotides not matched to a gene: 5. Germline V lookup: CDR1 MNHEY, CDR2 SVGAGI. The CDR3 loop is CASSQQGSYGYTF. The CDR3 region has the DNA TGTGCCAGCAGTCAACAGGGGTCTTATGGCTACACCTTC.

The rearrangement uses TRBV18 and TRBJ2-5, with 7 bases that match TRBD2. With 3 bases clipped from V and 6 bases from J, the junction kept 4 bases outside the gene matches. The germline CDR1 and CDR2 sequences are KGHSH and LQKENI. This CDR3 has 13 amino acids. CDR3 DNA sequence: TGTGCCAGCTCACCCGAGGGAGGGAAGACCCAGTACTTC. Its protein product is CASSPEGGKTQYF.

This sequence joins TRBV4-1 and TRBJ1-1; 8 bases align to TRBD1. V gave up 3 bases and J gave up 1 base; unmatched junction bases: 4. The germline V gene has CDR1 MGHRA and CDR2 YSYEKL. This CDR3 has 15 amino acids. This chain's CDR3 is CASSHPGTGNTEAFF. CDR3 nucleotide sequence: TGCGCCAGCAGCCATCCCGGGACAGGGAACACTGAAGCTTTCTTT.

The genes are TRBV5-1 and TRBJ2-3; D not resolved. CDR1 SGHRS and CDR2 YFSETQ come from the germline V gene. The CDR3 covers 14 residues. V was pared by 1 base and J by 0 bases, with 6 bases between. CDR3 nucleotides: TGCGCCAGCAGCTTGTGGCGGAGCACAGATACGCAGTATTTT. Its translation: CASSLWRSTDTQYF. Drawing the rest from reference TRBV5-1 and TRBJ2-3, the complete variable domain is KAGVTQTPRYLIKTRGQQVTLSCSPISGHRSVSWYQQTPGQGLQFLFEYFSETQRNKGNFPGRFSGRQFSNSRSEMNVSTLELGDSALYLCASSLWRSTDTQYFGPGTRLTVL.

With respect to this clone: This may be a read error: a much more frequent sequence differs by one nucleotide. The chain joins TRBV10-1 to TRBJ1-2, with a weak D call TRBD1 (5 bases). The CDR3 has 13 amino acids. The V gene lost 3 bases and the J gene lost 4 bases, with 9 bases spanning the gap. CDR1 is WNHNN, CDR2 SYGVQD, per germline (reference sequence). In DNA form, the CDR3 reads TGCGCCAGCAGTGAACAAGGGACCTATGGCTACACCTTC. This translates into CASSEQGTYGYTF.

The CDR3 bases are TGTGCCAGCAGCCCGCAGGGGGGCTCACCCCTCCACTTT. Translating it yields CASSPQGGSPLHF. The J gene is TRBJ1-6, the V gene TRBV9, with TRBD1 identical over 7 bases. With V trimmed by 4 bases and J by 10 bases, 5 bases remained unmatched. The CDR3 is 13 residues long. The V gene's germline CDR1 is SGDLS and CDR2 YYNGEE.

This clone was detected a few times. The chain combines TRBV19 with TRBJ1-5, with D possibly being TRBD1 (5 bases). V lost 1 base and J 7 bases, leaving 14 bases between the germline ends. Germline assignment: CDR1 LNHDA and CDR2 SQIVND (reference sequence). The CDR3 length is 15 residues. The CDR3 region is CASSIGGLGSQPQHF. CDR3 nucleotide sequence: TGTGCCAGTAGTATAGGGGGACTCGGGAGCCAGCCCCAGCATTTT. The variable domain in full, with the rest retrieved from reference TRBV19 and TRBJ1-5, is DGGITQSPKYLFRKEGQNVTLSCEQNLNHDAMYWYRQDPGQGLRLIYYSQIVNDFQKGDIAEGYSVSREKKESFPLTVTSAQKNPTAFYLCASSIGGLGSQPQHFGDGTRLSIL.

As concerns this clone: Other nucleotide sequences from this sample produce the same CDR3. The V and J genes are TRBV2 and TRBJ2-7, with TRBD2 matching over 8 bases. The germline CDR1 and CDR2 sequences are SNHLY and FYNNEI. V gave up 6 bases and J gave up 3 bases; unmatched junction bases: 1. This CDR3 has 12 amino acids. The CDR3 region has the DNA TGTGCCAGCAGCGGGGGGGGCTACGAGCAGTACTTC. Encoded protein: CASSGGGYEQYF.